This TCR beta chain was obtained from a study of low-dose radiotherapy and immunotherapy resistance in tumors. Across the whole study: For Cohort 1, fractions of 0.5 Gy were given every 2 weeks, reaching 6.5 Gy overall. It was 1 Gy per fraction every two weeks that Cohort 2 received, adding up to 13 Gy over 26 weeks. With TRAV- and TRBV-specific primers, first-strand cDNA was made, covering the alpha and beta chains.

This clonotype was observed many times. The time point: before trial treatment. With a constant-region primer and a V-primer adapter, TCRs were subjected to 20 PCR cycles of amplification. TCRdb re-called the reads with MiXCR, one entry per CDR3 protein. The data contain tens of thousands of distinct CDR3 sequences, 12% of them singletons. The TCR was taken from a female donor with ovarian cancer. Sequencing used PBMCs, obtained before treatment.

The CDR3 bases are TGTGCCAGCAGTCTTTCGGGGGACCTCGACACAGATACGCAGTATTTT. This sequence encodes CASSLSGDLDTDTQYF. The chain links TRBV2 to TRBJ2-3; D is possibly TRBD2 (6 bases). CDR1 SNHLY and CDR2 FYNNEI come from the germline V gene. The CDR3 runs 16 residues. V lost 5 bases, J lost 2 bases, and 17 bases lay in between.